This TCR beta chain was captured in a study of cytomegalovirus exposure and HLA in healthy donors. Study findings and constraints: Cytomegalovirus status was reportedly diagnosed by the classifier with high sensitivity and specificity.

Points on this clone: Its specificity is not known.

V lost 4 bases, J lost 2 bases, and 9 bases lay in between. The germline V gene encodes CDR1 SQVTM and CDR2 ANQGSEA. The CDR3 totals 13 residues. With 60 Vbeta and 13 Jbeta primers, the PCR was carried out. Generated by immunoSEQ multiplex PCR, the TCRdb table keeps only in-frame clones and is missing some. This table has 150,000 to 200,000 clones, roughly 80% appearing once. This sequence was found in a man aged 45 to 65 in good health and CMV-seropositive. Sample: PBMCs. The chain joins TRBV29-1 to TRBJ1-5; D not resolved. CDR3 region: CSVAEDRNQPQHF. Here the CDR3 DNA reads TGCAGCGTTGCGGAGGACCGCAATCAGCCCCAGCATTTT.